Listed below are T cell receptor beta chains from one sample, sequenced in a study of T cell changes during pregnancy in multiple sclerosis. The table came from immunoSEQ multiplex PCR; TCRdb's copy has only in-frame clones and leaves some out. The data show some 90,000 clones, with around 91% seen just once and around 1.7% held by the top ten. The sequenced sample was peripheral blood, obtained after pregnancy. The source of these receptors is a female donor in good health, enrolled as a control in a pregnancy study. Both conserved end residues are part of each CDR3. Each record gives: J gene, D gene, V gene, clone size, CDR3 DNA, CDR3 protein. The D gene is left open where the match is weak. For some rows the clone size is stated as once, few or many, or as a class when expanded; others skip it.

J: TRBJ2-7; D: .; V: TRBV19; size: .; DNA: TGTGCCAGTAGTACTAACCAGGCCACCGAGCAGTACTTC; CDR3: CASSTNQATEQYF
J: TRBJ1-6; D: .; V: TRBV9; size: .; DNA: TGTGCCAGCAGCGTTCGGGGAGAGCATTCACCCCTCCACTTT; CDR3: CASSVRGEHSPLHF
J: TRBJ1-5; D: .; V: TRBV23-1; size: .; DNA: TGCGCCAGCAGTCAATCGCTCATTCCTTCGGGTAGGCAGCCCCAGCATTTT; CDR3: CASSQSLIPSGRQPQHF
J: TRBJ1-1; D: .; V: TRBV7-2; size: once; DNA: TGTGCCAGCAGCCCGACAGTTTTTACTGAAGCTTTCTTT; CDR3: CASSPTVFTEAFF
J: TRBJ2-3; D: TRBD2; V: TRBV5-5; size: .; DNA: TGTGCCAGCAGCTTGGCCGCGGGGGGCCCCACAGATACGCAGTATTTT; CDR3: CASSLAAGGPTDTQYF
J: TRBJ2-7; D: .; V: TRBV27; size: .; DNA: TGTGCCAGCAGTTTATCCGGGGACTACGAGCAGTACTTC; CDR3: CASSLSGDYEQYF
J: TRBJ1-2; D: .; V: TRBV7-9; size: .; DNA: TGTGCCAGCAGCTTAGATACTGCGCCCGGCTATGGCTACACCTTC; CDR3: CASSLDTAPGYGYTF
J: TRBJ2-7; D: .; V: TRBV7-2; size: .; DNA: TGTGCCAGCAGCTTACCCCTGACAGGAGCTAGCTACGAGCAGTACTTC; CDR3: CASSLPLTGASYEQYF
J: TRBJ1-1; D: .; V: TRBV11-2; size: .; DNA: TGTGCCAGCAGCTTAGAACAGATGAACACTGAAGCTTTCTTT; CDR3: CASSLEQMNTEAFF
J: TRBJ1-2; D: .; V: TRBV9; size: .; DNA: TGTGCCAGCAGCGTAGAGACAGGAAACTATGGCTACACCTTC; CDR3: CASSVETGNYGYTF
J: TRBJ2-7; D: .; V: TRBV6-1; size: .; DNA: TGTGCCAGCAGTGGGAGGGTGGACCGATCAAACTACGAGCAGTACTTC; CDR3: CASSGRVDRSNYEQYF
J: TRBJ2-2; D: .; V: TRBV4-1; size: .; DNA: TGCGCCAGCAGCCAAGTGGTAGCCGGGGAGCTGTTTTTT; CDR3: CASSQVVAGELFF
J: TRBJ2-5; D: .; V: TRBV11-3; size: .; DNA: TGTGCCAGCAGCTCAGGCAGAAATGGTCGAACGGAGACCCAGTACTTC; CDR3: CASSSGRNGRTETQYF
J: TRBJ1-2; D: TRBD1; V: TRBV11-1; size: .; DNA: TGTGCCAGCAGCCCCATACAGGGGGCCTATGGCTACACCTTC; CDR3: CASSPIQGAYGYTF